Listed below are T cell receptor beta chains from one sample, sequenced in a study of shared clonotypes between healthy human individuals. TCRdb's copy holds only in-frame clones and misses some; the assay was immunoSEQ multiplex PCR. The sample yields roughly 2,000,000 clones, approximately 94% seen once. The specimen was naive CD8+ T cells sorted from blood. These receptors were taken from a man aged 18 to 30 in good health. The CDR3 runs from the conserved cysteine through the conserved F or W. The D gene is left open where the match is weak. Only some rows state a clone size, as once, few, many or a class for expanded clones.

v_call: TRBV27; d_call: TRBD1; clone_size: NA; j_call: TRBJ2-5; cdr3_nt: TGTGCCAGCAGTCTACAGGGGTGGGGTGGGCAAGAGACCCAGTACTTC; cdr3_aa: CASSLQGWGGQETQYF
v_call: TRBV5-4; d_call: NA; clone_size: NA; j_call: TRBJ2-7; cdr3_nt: TGTGCCAGCAGCACGGGCGGGAAGACCTACGAGCAGTACTTC; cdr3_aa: CASSTGGKTYEQYF
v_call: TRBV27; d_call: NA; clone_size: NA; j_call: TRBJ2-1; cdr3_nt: TGTGCCAGCAGTTTATCAACAAGCTCGAACAATGAGCAGTTCTTC; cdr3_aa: CASSLSTSSNNEQFF
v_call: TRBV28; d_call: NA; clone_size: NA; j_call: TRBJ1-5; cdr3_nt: TGTGCCAGCAGTTTTCGGAGTAGATCGGTTCAGCCCCAGCATTTT; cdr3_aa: CASSFRSRSVQPQHF
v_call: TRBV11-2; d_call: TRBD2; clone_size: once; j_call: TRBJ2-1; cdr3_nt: TGTGCCAGCAGCCTTCTAGCGGGAGGGGGCTTCTCCTACAATGAGCAGTTCTTC; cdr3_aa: CASSLLAGGGFSYNEQFF
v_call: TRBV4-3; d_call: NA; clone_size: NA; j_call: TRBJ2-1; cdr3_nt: TGCGCCAGCAGTCCCGGCCTGACACCCGATGAGCAGTTCTTC; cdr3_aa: CASSPGLTPDEQFF
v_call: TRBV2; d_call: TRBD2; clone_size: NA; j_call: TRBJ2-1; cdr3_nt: TGTGCCAGTGGGAGCGGGGGTTGGTACAATGAGCAGTTCTTC; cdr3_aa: CASGSGGWYNEQFF
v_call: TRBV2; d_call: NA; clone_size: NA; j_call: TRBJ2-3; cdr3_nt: TGTGCCAGCAGTGAATTTCCGGGTGCAGCAGATACGCAGTATTTT; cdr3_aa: CASSEFPGAADTQYF
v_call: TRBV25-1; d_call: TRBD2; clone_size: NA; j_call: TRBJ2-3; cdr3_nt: TGTGCCAGCAGTGCCTTAGAGCGGGAGGCCACAGATACGCAGTATTTT; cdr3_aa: CASSALEREATDTQYF
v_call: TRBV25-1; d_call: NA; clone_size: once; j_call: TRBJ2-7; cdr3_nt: TGTGCCAGCACCCAAGGCGGACTCTACGAGCAGTACTTC; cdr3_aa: CASTQGGLYEQYF
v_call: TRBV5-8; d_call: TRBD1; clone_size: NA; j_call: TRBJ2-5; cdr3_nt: TGTGCCAGCAGCTACCAGGGGGTTCAAGAGACCCAGTACTTC; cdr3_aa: CASSYQGVQETQYF
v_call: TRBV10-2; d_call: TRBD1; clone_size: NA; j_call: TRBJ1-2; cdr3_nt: TGCGCCAGCAGTGAGTCGGCCAGGGGGTACTATGGCTACACCTTC; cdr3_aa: CASSESARGYYGYTF
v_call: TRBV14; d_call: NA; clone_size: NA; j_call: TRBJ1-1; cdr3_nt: TGTGCCAGCAGCCAACATACAGGGTGGGACACTGAAGCTTTCTTT; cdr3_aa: CASSQHTGWDTEAFF
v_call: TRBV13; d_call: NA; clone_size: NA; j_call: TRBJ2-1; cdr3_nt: TGTGCCAGCAGCTTATGGTCGGGAGATATGTACAATGAGCAGTTCTTC; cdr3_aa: CASSLWSGDMYNEQFF
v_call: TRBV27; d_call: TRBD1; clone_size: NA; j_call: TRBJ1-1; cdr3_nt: TGTGCCAGCAGTCCGACAGGGGCGAATCTAGTGAACACTGAAGCTTTCTTT; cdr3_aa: CASSPTGANLVNTEAFF
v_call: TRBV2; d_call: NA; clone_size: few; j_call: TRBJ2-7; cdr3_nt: TGTGCCAGCAGTTCGGGTGAGCAGTACTTC; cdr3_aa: CASSSGEQYF
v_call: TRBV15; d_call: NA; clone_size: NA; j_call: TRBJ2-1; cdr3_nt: TGTGCCACCAGCAGATTAGCCGCCTACAATGAGCAGTTCTTC; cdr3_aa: CATSRLAAYNEQFF
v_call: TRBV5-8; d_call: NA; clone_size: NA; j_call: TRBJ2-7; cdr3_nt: TGTGCCAGCGGCCACCTCGACAGTGCGCGCCCCGAGCAGTACTTC; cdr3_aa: CASGHLDSARPEQYF
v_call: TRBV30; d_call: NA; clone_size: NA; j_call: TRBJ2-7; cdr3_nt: TGTGCCTGGACGGCCGGGGGCGAGCAGTACTTC; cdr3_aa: CAWTAGGEQYF
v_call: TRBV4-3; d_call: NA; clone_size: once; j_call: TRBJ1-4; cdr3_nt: TGCGCCAGCAGCCGGACAGCAACTAATGAAAAACTGTTTTTT; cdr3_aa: CASSRTATNEKLFF
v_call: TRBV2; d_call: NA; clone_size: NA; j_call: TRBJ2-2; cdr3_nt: TGTGCCAGCAGTCCCTGGAGGGGAAACGAGGCCGGGGAGCTGTTTTTT; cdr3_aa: CASSPWRGNEAGELFF
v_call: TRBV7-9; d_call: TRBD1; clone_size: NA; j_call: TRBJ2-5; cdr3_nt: TGTGCCAGCAGCCCTCGGACAGGGACGTCGGAGACCCAGTACTTC; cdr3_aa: CASSPRTGTSETQYF
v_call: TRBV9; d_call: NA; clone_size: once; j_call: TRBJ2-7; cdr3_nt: TGTGCCAGCAGCGTAGGGCACCTCCTGTCCTACGAGCAGTACTTC; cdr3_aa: CASSVGHLLSYEQYF
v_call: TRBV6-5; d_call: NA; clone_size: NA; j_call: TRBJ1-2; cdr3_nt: TGTGCCAGCAGTTACCCAGAGACAGTCGGCTATGGCTACACCTTC; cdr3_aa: CASSYPETVGYGYTF
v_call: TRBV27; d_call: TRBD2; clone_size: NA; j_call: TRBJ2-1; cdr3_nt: TGTGCCAGCAGTTGGATAGCGGGGGCTAATGAGCAGTTCTTC; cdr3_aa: CASSWIAGANEQFF
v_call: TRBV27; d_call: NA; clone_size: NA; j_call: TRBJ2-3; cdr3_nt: TGTGCCAGTAGATGGGTTGCTAGCACAGATACGCAGTATTTT; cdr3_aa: CASRWVASTDTQYF
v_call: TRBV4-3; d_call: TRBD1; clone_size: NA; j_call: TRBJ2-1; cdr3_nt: TGCGCCAGCAGCCAAGGACAGGGCCCATATGAAAACAATGAGCAGTTCTTC; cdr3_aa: CASSQGQGPYENNEQFF
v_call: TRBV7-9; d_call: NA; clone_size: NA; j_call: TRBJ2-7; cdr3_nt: TGTGCCAGCAGCCTAAGCAACTACGAGCAGTACTTC; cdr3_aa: CASSLSNYEQYF
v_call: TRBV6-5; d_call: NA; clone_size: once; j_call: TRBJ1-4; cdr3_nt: TGTGCCAGCAGTTACTCCGGGACTCCAACTAATGAAAAACTGTTTTTT; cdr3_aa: CASSYSGTPTNEKLFF